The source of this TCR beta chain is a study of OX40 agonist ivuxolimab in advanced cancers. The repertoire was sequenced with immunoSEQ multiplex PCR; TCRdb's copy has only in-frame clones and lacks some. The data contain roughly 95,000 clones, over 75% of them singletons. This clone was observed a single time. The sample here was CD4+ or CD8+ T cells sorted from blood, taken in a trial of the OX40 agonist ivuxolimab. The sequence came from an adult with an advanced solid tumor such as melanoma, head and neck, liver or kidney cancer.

This chain's CDR3 is CASMTGRGKGYTF. The CDR3 nucleotides read TGTGCCAGTATGACGGGCAGGGGGAAAGGCTACACCTTC. The chain uses TRBV19 and TRBJ1-2; 7 nucleotides align to TRBD1. The V and J ends lost 7 bases and 8 bases, in that order; junction bases with no gene match: 10. The CDR3 is made up of 13 amino acids. Per the germline V gene, CDR1 is LNHDA and CDR2 is SQIVND (reference sequence).